This passage covers 5 T cell receptor beta chains from one sample sequenced in a study of shared clonotypes between healthy human individuals. Repertoires were generated with immunoSEQ multiplex PCR, while TCRdb's copy carries only in-frame clones and drops some. Here the sample spans about a million clones, roughly 72% being singletons. The sample comprised memory CD4+ T cells sorted from blood. The sample's subset: CD45RA-negative fraction. The receptors derive from a man younger than 35 in good health.

The rearrangement joins TRBV6-4 to TRBJ1-1, with 9 bases identical to TRBD1. This CDR3 has 15 amino acids. Unmatched junction bases numbered 6, after V lost 2 bases and J lost 5 bases. The germline V gene encodes CDR1 MRHNA and CDR2 SNTAGT. In nucleotides, the CDR3 is TGTGCCAGCAGTGACGGGACAGGGCGGGGGACTGAAGCTTTCTTT. Its protein product is CASSDGTGRGTEAFF.

This clone appeared a single time. The V and J genes are TRBV29-1 and TRBJ1-5; perhaps TRBD1 as D (6 bases). Germline CDR1 reads SQVTM; CDR2 reads ANQGSEA. V lost 1 base, J lost 12 bases, and 10 bases lay in between. This CDR3 has 11 amino acids. The CDR3 sequence: CSVEVGGLQHF. For the CDR3, the DNA is TGCAGCGTTGAAGTTGGGGGGCTCCAGCATTTT. Based on the CDR3 plus reference TRBV29-1 and TRBJ1-5, the full variable domain is SAVISQKPSRDICQRGTSLTIQCQVDSQVTMMFWYRQQPGQSLTLIATANQGSEATYESGFVIDKFPISRPNLTFSTLTVSNMSPEDSSIYLCSVEVGGLQHFGDGTRLSIL.

The V call is TRBV19, the J call TRBJ1-5; the D gene is possibly TRBD1 (5 bases). Germline loops: CDR1 LNHDA, CDR2 SQIVND (reference sequence). With 2 bases removed from V and 5 bases from J, the gap between germline ends came to 13 bases. This CDR3 contains 15 residues. Written as DNA, the CDR3 is TGTGCCAGTAGTATAACCAGGGCCGAATATCAGCCCCAGCATTTT. This gives the protein CASSITRAEYQPQHF. Full variable domain (outside the CDR3, taken from reference TRBV19 and TRBJ1-5): DGGITQSPKYLFRKEGQNVTLSCEQNLNHDAMYWYRQDPGQGLRLIYYSQIVNDFQKGDIAEGYSVSREKKESFPLTVTSAQKNPTAFYLCASSITRAEYQPQHFGDGTRLSIL.

The sample holds a few counts of this clone. This chain joins TRBV7-2 and TRBJ1-5, with D perhaps matching TRBD1 (5 bases). V was trimmed by 0 bases and J by 6 bases, leaving 12 bases between them. CDR1 is SGHTA and CDR2 is FQGNSA in the germline V gene. The CDR3 loop spans 15 amino acids. The CDR3 sequence is CASSLALRGFQPQHF. In DNA form, the CDR3 reads TGTGCCAGCAGCTTAGCGCTTAGGGGTTTTCAGCCCCAGCATTTT.

This chain's CDR3 is CAWSQGVGGDNEQFF. DNA for the CDR3: TGTGCCTGGAGTCAGGGGGTTGGTGGGGACAATGAGCAGTTCTTC. The rearrangement joins TRBV30 to TRBJ2-1, with 7 positions matching TRBD1. Germline loops: CDR1 GTSNPN, CDR2 SVGIG (reference sequence). With V trimmed by 2 bases and J by 5 bases, 9 bases remained unmatched. The CDR3 covers 15 residues.